The sequence of this TCR beta chain was determined in a study of blood T cell repertoires in COVID-19. Study overall: From the United States, Italy and Spain came samples of acute and convalescent COVID-19. Sources were T cells, B-cell-depleted T cells, or PBMCs; the material itself was cDNA or gDNA.

The germline CDR1 and CDR2 sequences are SGHTA and FQGTGA. Trimming removed 6 bases at V and 3 bases at J, with 14 bases between. This CDR3 region has 15 residues. Source study methods: Reference gene primer amplification gave nucleated cell count estimates. Using immunoSEQ multiplex PCR, the repertoire was profiled, and TCRdb retains in-frame clones only, with some absent. V and J calls and clone size follow that table, whereas D and trimming were derived from the DNA. The sample has over 300,000 clones; nearly 90% are singletons. The count of this clone is one. Sequenced: peripheral blood. The chain combines TRBV7-3 with TRBJ2-2; TRBD1 might be the D (6 bases). This clonotype originated in a man younger than 35 with active or convalescent COVID-19. The CDR3 is CASSQGLGDTGELFF. The CDR3, as DNA: TGTGCCAGCAGTCAGGGGTTGGGAGACACCGGGGAGCTGTTTTTT.